Below are 2 T cell receptor beta chains sequenced from a single sample in a study of human versus mouse CDR3 diversity and MHC coevolution (dated 2017 in TCRdb). Libraries were built with the immunoSEQ multiplex PCR assay. TCRdb took over this immuneACCESS table, retaining in-frame rearrangements with V and J assigned. Such tables are incomplete; in checked studies, under half of the missing clones stem from an unresolved V gene, and the remainder is unexplained. This sample is represented by 60,000 or so clones; around 94% of them were singletons. Of the sample, under 20% falls within the top ten clones. The sample was naive CD4+ T cells from blood. What this sample's cell subset or site label stands for: CD45RO-negative CD62L-positive naive CD4 T cells. The receptor set was obtained from a person aged 55 to 75 in good health.

V usage is TRBV19 and J usage is TRBJ2-6; no definite D call. CDR1 is LNHDA, CDR2 SQIVND, per germline (reference sequence). This CDR3 has 14 amino acids. Trimming removed 7 bases at V and 0 bases at J, with 7 bases between. The DNA for the CDR3 is TGTGCCAGTAAAGGAGTCTCTGGGGCCAACGTCCTGACTTTC. This encodes CASKGVSGANVLTF.

To note about this clone: Compared with germline, one end of the junction differs, possibly owing to a read error. The rearrangement uses TRBV7-9 and TRBJ1-2, with D unresolved. CDR3 size: 14 residues. Per the germline V gene, CDR1 is SEHNR and CDR2 is FQNEAQ (reference sequence). The CDR3 coding sequence is TGTGCCAGCAGTTTAGACCGGGGATGGGGTGGCTACACCTTC. It translates to CASSLDRGWGGYTF.